The 4 T cell receptor beta chains below all came from one sample that was sequenced in a study of OX40 agonist ivuxolimab in advanced cancers. TCRdb keeps only in-frame clones here, not all; method: immunoSEQ multiplex PCR. There are some 64,000 clones in the sample; approximately 90% occur only once, and approximately 0.3% lies in the top ten. This specimen consisted of CD4+ or CD8+ T cells sorted from blood, obtained in a trial of the OX40 agonist ivuxolimab. The receptors here all came from an adult with an advanced solid tumor such as melanoma, head and neck, liver or kidney cancer.

The genes are TRBV6-6 and TRBJ2-1, with D tentatively TRBD2 (7 bases). CDR1 is MNHNY and CDR2 is SVGAGI in the germline V gene (reference sequence). The germline V and J ends were trimmed by 4 bases and 5 bases, with 15 bases remaining between them. The CDR3 contains 15 residues. CDR3 residues: CASSLGGGGHNEQFF. In nucleotides, the CDR3 is TGTGCCAGCAGTTTGGGAGGCGGGGGCCACAATGAGCAGTTCTTC.

As for this clone: Other DNA sequences in this sample translate to the same CDR3. The chain uses TRBV9 and TRBJ2-3; unclear D gene. Looked up from germline, CDR1 is SGDLS and CDR2 is YYNGEE. The germline V and J ends were trimmed by 0 bases and 6 bases, with 5 bases remaining between them. The CDR3 sequence is 12 residues long. CDR3 bases: TGTGCCAGCAGCGTAGTAGGGGATACGCAGTATTTT. Translating it yields CASSVVGDTQYF.

The gene calls are TRBV23-1 and TRBJ1-1, with unresolved D. TRBV23-1 qualifies as an ORF whose function is uncertain. V was cut by 0 bases and J by 3 bases, with 11 bases left in between. The CDR3 spans 15 residues. The DNA of the CDR3 is TGCGCCAGCAGTCAATCGAACGCCTGGGACACTGAAGCTTTCTTT. This codes for CASSQSNAWDTEAFF.

The J gene is TRBJ2-1, the V gene TRBV12-5; TRBD1 is a possible D gene (6 bases). V was pared by 0 bases and J by 9 bases, with 24 bases between. The germline V gene encodes CDR1 LGHNT and CDR2 FRNRAP. The CDR3 runs 18 residues. DNA for the CDR3: TGTGCTAGTGGTTTGGTAAGGGGCAGGGGCCGACTTCGGCTTGAGCAGTTCTTC. Amino acid sequence: CASGLVRGRGRLRLEQFF.